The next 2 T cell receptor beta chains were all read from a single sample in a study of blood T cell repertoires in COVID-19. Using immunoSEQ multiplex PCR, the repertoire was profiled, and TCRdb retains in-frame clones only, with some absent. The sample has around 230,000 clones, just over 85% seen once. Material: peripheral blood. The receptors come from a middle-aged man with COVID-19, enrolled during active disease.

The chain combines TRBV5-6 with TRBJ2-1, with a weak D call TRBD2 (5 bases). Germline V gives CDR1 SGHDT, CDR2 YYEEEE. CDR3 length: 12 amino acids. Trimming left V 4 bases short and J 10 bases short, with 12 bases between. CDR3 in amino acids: CASSVSWEEQFF. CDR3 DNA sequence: TGTGCCAGCAGCGTTAGCTGGGAGGAGCAGTTCTTC.

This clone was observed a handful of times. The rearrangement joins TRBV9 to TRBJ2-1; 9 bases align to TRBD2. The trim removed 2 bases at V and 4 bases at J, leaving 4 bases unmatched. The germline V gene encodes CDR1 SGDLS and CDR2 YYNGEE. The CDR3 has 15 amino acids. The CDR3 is CASSVWSGGYNEQFF. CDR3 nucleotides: TGTGCCAGCAGCGTTTGGAGCGGGGGGTACAATGAGCAGTTCTTC.